This T cell receptor (beta chain) was sequenced during a study of cytomegalovirus exposure and HLA in healthy donors. Regarding this clone: Antigen: not known.

The germline V and J ends were trimmed by 2 bases and 2 bases, with 20 bases remaining between them. Germline CDR1 is SGDLS and CDR2 is YYNGEE. The CDR3 has 18 amino acids. Measured with immunoSEQ multiplex PCR; TCRdb has only the in-frame clones, and not every one. Of almost 75,000 clones listed, around four fifths are singletons. Separate from the approximately 670-subject first cohort, the approximately 120-subject validation cohort was the one that the donors belonged to. The study, taken as a whole, reports: CMV antigen specificity of a few CMV-associated chains was confirmed in vitro. Reports described diagnosis of cytomegalovirus status by the classifier as highly specific and sensitive.

This sequence was found in a man aged 25 to 40 in good health and CMV-seronegative. V gene TRBV9 combines with J gene TRBJ1-5, with D possibly being TRBD1 (5 bases). The material sequenced was PBMCs. The CDR3 loop reads CASSVPYRLIYGNQPQHF. CDR3 DNA sequence: TGTGCCAGCAGCGTCCCGTACAGGTTGATTTATGGCAATCAGCCCCAGCATTTT.